The T cell receptor beta chain described here comes from a study of blood T cell repertoires in COVID-19. Across the study: The analysed material was cDNA or gDNA that came from T cells, B-cell-depleted T cells, or PBMCs.

Recovery among Cohort 3 donors was established by two negative PCRs, clearance, or symptom resolution. The CDR3 runs to 16 residues. In germline, CDR1 is SGDLS, CDR2 YYNGEE. Germline trimming cut 2 bases from V and 7 bases from J; bases unmatched to any gene: 11. Method: immunoSEQ multiplex PCR; TCRdb's copy keeps in-frame clones and lacks some. The sample contains 350,000 or so clones, around 90% of which appear only once. Sequencing was done on a sample of PBMCs or T cells enriched from blood (not recorded which). The V call is TRBV9, the J call TRBJ2-1, with 8 bases aligning to TRBD2. The clonotype originates from a woman in her twenties or thirties who had recovered from COVID-19. The CDR3, as DNA: TGTGCCAGCAGCGTGGAACCAGCGGGGGCATGGAATGAGCAGTTCTTC. Encoded protein: CASSVEPAGAWNEQFF.